Listed below are T cell receptor beta chains from one sample, sequenced in a study of T cells after somatic rescue of genetic block. The data were produced by immunoSEQ multiplex PCR, yet TCRdb's version contains in-frame clones alone and is incomplete. The sample holds 67,000 or so clones; under 95% are singletons and the top ten take approximately 2.9%. Input material: peripheral blood mononuclear cells (PBMCs). These receptor sequences come from a man aged 30 to 45. Each CDR3 is given with its conserved first and last residue. A D gene is named only where the DNA matches it firmly. Size is stated for part of the rows, as once, few or many counts, or as a class when the clone is expanded.

d_gene	abundance	v_gene	j_gene	CDR3nt	CDR3aa
TRBD1	NA	TRBV19	TRBJ1-6	TGTGTCAGTAGTATCAACAGGGGTTCACCCCTCCACTTT	CVSSINRGSPLHF
TRBD1	NA	TRBV2	TRBJ2-7	TGTGCCAGCAGTTACCGGGACAGGGCGGACGAGCAGTACTTC	CASSYRDRADEQYF
TRBD1	NA	TRBV27	TRBJ2-3	TGTGCCAGCAGCCGGGACAGGGGTCACACAGATACGCAGTATTTT	CASSRDRGHTDTQYF
NA	NA	TRBV2	TRBJ2-3	TGTGCCAGCAGCCGCGAGGGGGTGAGGACAGATACGCAGTATTTT	CASSREGVRTDTQYF
NA	NA	TRBV7-3	TRBJ2-2	TGTGCCAGCAGCCCCACCTACAGGGCAGGGTCGCAGGAGCTGTTTTTT	CASSPTYRAGSQELFF
TRBD1	NA	TRBV9	TRBJ2-7	TGTGCCAGCAGCGTAGGCGACAGGGAATACGAGCAGTACTTC	CASSVGDREYEQYF
NA	NA	TRBV28	TRBJ2-5	TGTGCCAGCAGTTTATATGGGAGAGAGACCCAGTACTTC	CASSLYGRETQYF
NA	NA	TRBV7-9	TRBJ2-3	TGTGCCAGCAGCTTAGCAACCTATTCCCGCCGGGAGCCAGATACGCAGTATTTT	CASSLATYSRREPDTQYF
TRBD1	NA	TRBV7-2	TRBJ2-7	TGTGCCAGCAGCTTAGACAGGGGGGCCTACGAGCAGTACTTC	CASSLDRGAYEQYF
NA	NA	TRBV6-1	TRBJ1-5	TGTGCCAGCAGTGGGAGACAACTAGTTAGCAATCAGCCCCAGCATTTT	CASSGRQLVSNQPQHF
NA	once	TRBV29-1	TRBJ1-3	TGCAGCGTTGAACGCAGACGGTCTGGAAACACCATATATTTT	CSVERRRSGNTIYF
NA	NA	TRBV28	TRBJ2-7	TGTGCCAGCAGCCTGTTCCCTCTCGAGCAGTACTTC	CASSLFPLEQYF
NA	NA	TRBV29-1	TRBJ2-7	TGCAGCGTTGAAGAGGGGGGAAACGAGCAGTACTTC	CSVEEGGNEQYF
NA	NA	TRBV9	TRBJ2-2	TGTGCCAGCAGCCCTCTCGAGGGGGGTACGGGGCTGAACACCGGGGAGCTGTTTTTT	CASSPLEGGTGLNTGELFF
TRBD2	NA	TRBV16	TRBJ2-5	TGTGCCAGCAGCCAATCTTATCAGCCTAGCGGGAAGGGAGAAGGAGAGACCCAGTACTTC	CASSQSYQPSGKGEGETQYF
NA	NA	TRBV28	TRBJ2-5	TGTGCCAGCAGTGGCTCGACTACGGGGTGGGAGACCCAGTACTTC	CASSGSTTGWETQYF
NA	NA	TRBV29-1	TRBJ1-4	TGCAGCGTTGAAGGAGTCACGTTGAAAAAACTGTTTTTT	CSVEGVTLKKLFF
NA	NA	TRBV4-3	TRBJ2-7	TGCGCCAGCAGCCAAGTCTGGCAGGGTGAAATCGAGCAGTACTTC	CASSQVWQGEIEQYF
TRBD2	NA	TRBV6-1	TRBJ2-3	TGTGCCAGCAGTGAACTCAGCGGGATGGTCCCAGATACGCAGTATTTT	CASSELSGMVPDTQYF
NA	once	TRBV18	TRBJ2-1	TGTGCCAGCTCACAACCGTACCGGGACGTCAACAATGAGCAGTTCTTC	CASSQPYRDVNNEQFF
NA	once	TRBV6-6	TRBJ1-2	TGTGCCAGCAGTTACCTCCTTCAGCAGTATGGCTACACCTTC	CASSYLLQQYGYTF
NA	NA	TRBV7-9	TRBJ1-2	TGTGCCAGCAGCGACCTCAGACAGTTCGTCTACACCTTC	CASSDLRQFVYTF
TRBD1	few	TRBV7-8	TRBJ1-2	TGTGCCAGCAGCCCCGGACAGGCCTATGGCTACACCTTC	CASSPGQAYGYTF
NA	once	TRBV5-6	TRBJ1-1	TGTGCCAGCAGCTTGGATATGGGTTTGAACACTGAAGCTTTCTTT	CASSLDMGLNTEAFF
NA	NA	TRBV18	TRBJ1-3	TGTGCCAGCTCACTGGACATGGCACAAGGAAACACCATATATTTT	CASSLDMAQGNTIYF
NA	NA	TRBV6-6	TRBJ2-3	TGTGCCAGCAGTTTAGCGGATACGCAGTATTTT	CASSLADTQYF
TRBD1	NA	TRBV6-5	TRBJ2-1	TGTGCCAGCAGTTGGGACCGGGACAGGGGGCTCAATGAGCAGTTCTTC	CASSWDRDRGLNEQFF
NA	NA	TRBV5-1	TRBJ2-7	TGCGCCAGCAGCTTGCCCGGGACTTTCTCCTACGAGCAGTACTTC	CASSLPGTFSYEQYF
TRBD2	NA	TRBV13	TRBJ2-1	TGTGCCAGCAGCGAGCGGGGGGGCCCTAGGTCTGAGCAGTTCTTC	CASSERGGPRSEQFF
TRBD1	NA	TRBV6-5	TRBJ2-5	TGTGCCAGCAGTTACTCGTGGGGACAGGGTCGGCAGACCCAGTACTTC	CASSYSWGQGRQTQYF
TRBD2	NA	TRBV4-1	TRBJ2-1	TGCGCCAGCGCCCCGACTAGCGGGGGAACCTACAATGAGCAGTTCTTC	CASAPTSGGTYNEQFF
NA	NA	TRBV6-6	TRBJ2-7	TGTGCCAGCAGTTACTCTGGGGCCTACGAGCAGTACTTC	CASSYSGAYEQYF